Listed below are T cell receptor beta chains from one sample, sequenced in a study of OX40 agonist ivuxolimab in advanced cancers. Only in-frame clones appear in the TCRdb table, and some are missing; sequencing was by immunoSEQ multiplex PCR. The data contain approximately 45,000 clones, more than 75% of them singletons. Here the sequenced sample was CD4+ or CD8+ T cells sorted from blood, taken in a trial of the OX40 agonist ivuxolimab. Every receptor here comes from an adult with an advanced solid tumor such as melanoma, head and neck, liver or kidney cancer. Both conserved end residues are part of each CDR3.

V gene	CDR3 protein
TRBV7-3	CASSLGTGNGQPQHF
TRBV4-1	CASSQVASGGPSYNEQFF
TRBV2	CASRDREYNEQFF
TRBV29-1	CSVVGVTQYF
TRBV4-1	CASSQDYRIKGETQYF
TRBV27	CASSPTLAGTFYEQYF
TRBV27	CASRYRTGELEAFF
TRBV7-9	CASSSRVLVGTQYF
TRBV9	CASSVDDSSYEQYF
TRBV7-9	CASSATLDVGQGDGYTF
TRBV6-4	CASSDKGGTDTQYF
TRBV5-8	CASIGQLYGYTF
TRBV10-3	CAISDAGDSYEQYF
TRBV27	CASSRTSGSLIRDEQYF
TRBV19	CASSIAGDQPQHF
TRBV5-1	CASSHLTGPPGELFF
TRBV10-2	CASTGGNEQFF
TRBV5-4	CASSRDLGQLYEQYF
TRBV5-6	CASSAGRYNSPLHF
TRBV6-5	CASSYANSGWDGELFF
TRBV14	CASSPGQGAGTEAFF
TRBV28	CASSLFQGMVMDEQYF
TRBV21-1	CASSKVRTGELFF
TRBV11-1	CASSPGLGLTSYEQYF
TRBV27	CASSFGGLEQYF
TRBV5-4	CASSLSGTGESPLHF